A selection of T cell receptor beta chains follows, all from one sample in a study of beta chain features in type 1 diabetes. The method was immunoSEQ multiplex PCR; TCRdb's version includes in-frame clones alone and lacks a portion of them. The sample holds 900,000 or so clones; under 20% are singletons and the top ten take 0.023%. Sequenced sample: naive CD4+ T cells from blood. The receptors derive from a woman under 30 in good health. Each CDR3 is given with its conserved first and last residue. The D gene is left open where the match is weak.

NA	TRBV6-5	CASSPSLGAKNIQYF
TRBD1	TRBV7-8	CASSQEPGQGATDTQYF
NA	TRBV28	CASSQDRTEAFF
NA	TRBV28	CASSLNRISSGANVLTF
NA	TRBV5-1	CASSFLAPGLLSEGYGYTF
NA	TRBV11-2	CASSFQYFTDTQYF
NA	TRBV18	CASSPGVDEKLFF
TRBD1	TRBV27	CASSSHRDREAFF
NA	TRBV4-2	CASSHHSGGGNEKLFF
TRBD2	TRBV11-2	CASSPPGLAVYEQYF
TRBD1	TRBV2	CASRGQGLAKNIQYF
NA	TRBV19	CASSTAEGNIQYF
NA	TRBV7-9	CASSLSRGGTEAFF
NA	TRBV6-5	CASSYSGRQGVTEAFF
NA	TRBV9	CASSVANLRPDTGELFF
NA	TRBV28	CASSKLETVRGTEAFF
NA	TRBV2	CASSEVLENTEAFF
TRBD2	TRBV7-2	CASSLETAGGRRQYF